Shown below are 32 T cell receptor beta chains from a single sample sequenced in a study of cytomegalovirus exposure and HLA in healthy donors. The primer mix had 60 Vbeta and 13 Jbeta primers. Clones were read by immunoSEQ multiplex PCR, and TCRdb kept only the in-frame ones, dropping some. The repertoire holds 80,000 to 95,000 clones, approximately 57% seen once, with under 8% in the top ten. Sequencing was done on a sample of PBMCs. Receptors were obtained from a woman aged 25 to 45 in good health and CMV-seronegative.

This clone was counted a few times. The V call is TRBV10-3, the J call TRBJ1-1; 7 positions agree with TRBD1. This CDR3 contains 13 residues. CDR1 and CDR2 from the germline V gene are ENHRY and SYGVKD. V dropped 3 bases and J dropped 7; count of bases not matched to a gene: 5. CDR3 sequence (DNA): TGTGCCATCAGTGACCTCCGGGACAGTGAAGCTTTCTTT. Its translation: CAISDLRDSEAFF.

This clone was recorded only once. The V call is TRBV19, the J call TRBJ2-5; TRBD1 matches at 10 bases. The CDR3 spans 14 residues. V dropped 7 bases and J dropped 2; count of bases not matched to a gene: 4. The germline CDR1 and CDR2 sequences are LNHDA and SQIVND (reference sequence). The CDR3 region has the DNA TGTGCCAGTAATAGGGACAGGGGTCAAGAGACCCAGTACTTC. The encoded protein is CASNRDRGQETQYF.

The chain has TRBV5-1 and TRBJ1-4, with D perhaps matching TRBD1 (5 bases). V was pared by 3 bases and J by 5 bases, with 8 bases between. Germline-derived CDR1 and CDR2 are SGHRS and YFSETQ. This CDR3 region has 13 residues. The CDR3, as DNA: TGCGCCAGCAGCTCGGCAGGGAATGAAAAACTGTTTTTT. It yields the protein CASSSAGNEKLFF.

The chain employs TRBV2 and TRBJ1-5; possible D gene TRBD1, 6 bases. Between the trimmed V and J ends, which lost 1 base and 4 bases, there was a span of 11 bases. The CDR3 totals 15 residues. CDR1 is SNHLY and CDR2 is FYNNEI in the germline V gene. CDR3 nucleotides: TGTGCCAGCAGTGAAGAGCAGGGGTGGAATCAGCCCCAGCATTTT. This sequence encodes CASSEEQGWNQPQHF.

CDR3 residues: CASSHLQADNEKLFF. The CDR3 DNA sequence: TGCGCCAGCAGCCACCTACAGGCAGATAATGAAAAACTGTTTTTT. J is TRBJ1-4 and V is TRBV4-3; TRBD1 might be the D (5 bases). With 3 bases removed from V and 4 bases from J, the gap between germline ends came to 12 bases. This CDR3 contains 15 residues. CDR1 is LGHNA and CDR2 is YSLEER in the germline V gene.

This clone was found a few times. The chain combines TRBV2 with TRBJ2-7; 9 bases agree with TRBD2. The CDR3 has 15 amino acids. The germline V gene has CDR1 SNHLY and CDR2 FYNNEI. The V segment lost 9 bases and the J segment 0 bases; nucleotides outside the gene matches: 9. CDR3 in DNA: TGTGCCAGGACTAGCGGATACGGGAGCTCCTACGAGCAGTACTTC. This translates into CARTSGYGSSYEQYF. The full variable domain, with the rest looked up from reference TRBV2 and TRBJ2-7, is EPEVTQTPSHQVTQMGQEVILRCVPISNHLYFYWYRQILGQKVEFLVSFYNNEISEKSEIFDDQFSVERPDGSNFTLKIRSTKLEDSAMYFCARTSGYGSSYEQYFGPGTRLTVT.

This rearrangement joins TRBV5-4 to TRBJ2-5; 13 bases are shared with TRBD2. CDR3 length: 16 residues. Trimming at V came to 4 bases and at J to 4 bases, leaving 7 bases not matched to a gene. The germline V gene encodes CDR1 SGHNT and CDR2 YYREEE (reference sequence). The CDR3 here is CASSPGLAGVVETQYF. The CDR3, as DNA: TGTGCCAGCAGCCCTGGACTAGCGGGAGTAGTAGAGACCCAGTACTTC.

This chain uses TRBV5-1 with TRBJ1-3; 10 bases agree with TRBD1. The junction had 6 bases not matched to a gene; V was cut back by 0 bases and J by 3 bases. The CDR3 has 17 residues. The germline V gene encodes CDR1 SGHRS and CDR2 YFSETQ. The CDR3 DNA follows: TGCGCCAGCAGCTTGGAAACCGGGACAGGGGTTGGAAACACCATATATTTT. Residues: CASSLETGTGVGNTIYF.

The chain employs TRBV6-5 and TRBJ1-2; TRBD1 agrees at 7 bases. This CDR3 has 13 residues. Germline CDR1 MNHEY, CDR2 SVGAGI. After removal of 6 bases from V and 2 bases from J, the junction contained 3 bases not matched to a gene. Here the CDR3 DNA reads TGTGCCAGCAGCCGGGACAGCAACTATGGCTACACCTTC. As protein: CASSRDSNYGYTF.

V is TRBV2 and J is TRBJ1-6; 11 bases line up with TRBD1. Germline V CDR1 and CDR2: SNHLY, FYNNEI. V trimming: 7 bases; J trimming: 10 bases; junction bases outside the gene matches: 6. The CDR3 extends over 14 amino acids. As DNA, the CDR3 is TGTGCCAGCATTGGGACAGGGGGACGGTCACCCCTCCACTTT. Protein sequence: CASIGTGGRSPLHF.

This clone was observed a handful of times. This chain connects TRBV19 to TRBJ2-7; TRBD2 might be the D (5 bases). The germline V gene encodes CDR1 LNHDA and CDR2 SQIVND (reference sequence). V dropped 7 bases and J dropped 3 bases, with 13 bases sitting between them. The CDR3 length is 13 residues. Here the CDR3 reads CASTSSGDYEQYF. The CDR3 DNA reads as TGTGCCAGTACGTCGAGCGGTGACTACGAGCAGTACTTC.

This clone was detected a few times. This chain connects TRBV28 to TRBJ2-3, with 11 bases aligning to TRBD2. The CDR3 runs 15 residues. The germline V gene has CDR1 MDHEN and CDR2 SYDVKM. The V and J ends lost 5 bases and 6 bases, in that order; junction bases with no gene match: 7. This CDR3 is CASSGRLAGFDTQYF. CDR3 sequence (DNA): TGTGCCAGCAGTGGTAGACTAGCGGGGTTTGATACGCAGTATTTT.

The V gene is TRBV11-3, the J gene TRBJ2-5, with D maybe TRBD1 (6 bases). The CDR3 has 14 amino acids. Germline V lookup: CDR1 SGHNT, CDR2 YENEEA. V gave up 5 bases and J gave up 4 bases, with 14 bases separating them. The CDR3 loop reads CASSIQGAPETQYF. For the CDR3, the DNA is TGTGCCAGCAGCATACAGGGAGCCCCAGAGACCCAGTACTTC.

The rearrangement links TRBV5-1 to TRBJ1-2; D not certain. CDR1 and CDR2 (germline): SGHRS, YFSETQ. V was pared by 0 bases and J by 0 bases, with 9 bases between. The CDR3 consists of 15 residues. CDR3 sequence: CASSLDAGANYGYTF. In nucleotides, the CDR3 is TGCGCCAGCAGCTTGGATGCGGGTGCTAACTATGGCTACACCTTC.

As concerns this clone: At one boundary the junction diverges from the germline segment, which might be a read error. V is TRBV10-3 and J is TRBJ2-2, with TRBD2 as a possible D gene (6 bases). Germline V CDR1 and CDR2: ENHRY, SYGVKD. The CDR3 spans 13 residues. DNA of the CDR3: TGTGCCATCGCTCTAGCGAACACCGGGGGGCTGTTTTTT. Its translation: CAIALANTGGLFF.

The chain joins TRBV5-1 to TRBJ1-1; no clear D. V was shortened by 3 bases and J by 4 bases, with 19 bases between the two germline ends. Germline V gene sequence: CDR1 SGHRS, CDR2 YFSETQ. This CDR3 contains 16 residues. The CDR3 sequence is CASSSSPSWQSTEAFF. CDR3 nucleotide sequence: TGCGCCAGCAGCTCCTCTCCCTCATGGCAAAGCACTGAAGCTTTCTTT. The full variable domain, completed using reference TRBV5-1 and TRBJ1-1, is KAGVTQTPRYLIKTRGQQVTLSCSPISGHRSVSWYQQTPGQGLQFLFEYFSETQRNKGNFPGRFSGRQFSNSRSEMNVSTLELGDSALYLCASSSSPSWQSTEAFFGQGTRLTVV.

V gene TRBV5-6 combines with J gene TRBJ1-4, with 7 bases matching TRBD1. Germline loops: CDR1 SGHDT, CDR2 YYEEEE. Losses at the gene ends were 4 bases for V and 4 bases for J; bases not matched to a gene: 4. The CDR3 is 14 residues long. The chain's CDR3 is CASSVGTVNEKLFF. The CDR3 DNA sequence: TGTGCCAGCAGCGTCGGGACAGTTAATGAAAAACTGTTTTTT.

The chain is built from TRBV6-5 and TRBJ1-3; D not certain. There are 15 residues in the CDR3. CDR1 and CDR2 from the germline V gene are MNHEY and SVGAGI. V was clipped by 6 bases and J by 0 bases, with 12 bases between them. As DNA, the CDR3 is TGTGCCAGCAGGGTCCGGTTTAGCTCTGGAAACACCATATATTTT. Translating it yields CASRVRFSSGNTIYF.

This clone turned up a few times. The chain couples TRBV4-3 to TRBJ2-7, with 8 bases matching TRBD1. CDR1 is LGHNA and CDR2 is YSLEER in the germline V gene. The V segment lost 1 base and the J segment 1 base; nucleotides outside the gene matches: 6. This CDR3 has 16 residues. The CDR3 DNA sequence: TGCGCCAGCAGCCAAGCGCATGGGGACAGGTCCTACGAGCAGTACTTC. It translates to CASSQAHGDRSYEQYF.

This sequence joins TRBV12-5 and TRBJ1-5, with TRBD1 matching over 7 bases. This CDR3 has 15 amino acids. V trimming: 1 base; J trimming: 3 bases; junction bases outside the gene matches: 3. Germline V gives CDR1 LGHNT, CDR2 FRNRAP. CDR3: CASGLGRGNNQPQHF. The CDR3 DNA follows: TGTGCTAGTGGTTTGGGCAGGGGGAACAATCAGCCCCAGCATTTT. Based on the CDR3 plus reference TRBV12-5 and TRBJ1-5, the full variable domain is DARVTQTPRHKVTEMGQEVTMRCQPILGHNTVFWYRQTMMQGLELLAYFRNRAPLDDSGMPKDRFSAEMPDATLATLKIQPSEPRDSAVYFCASGLGRGNNQPQHFGDGTRLSIL.

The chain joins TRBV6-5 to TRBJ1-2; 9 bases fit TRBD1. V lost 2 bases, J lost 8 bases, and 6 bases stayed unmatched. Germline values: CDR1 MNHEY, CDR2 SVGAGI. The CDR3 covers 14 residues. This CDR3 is CASSYLGTGKGYTF. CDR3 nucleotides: TGTGCCAGCAGTTACCTCGGGACAGGGAAGGGCTACACCTTC.

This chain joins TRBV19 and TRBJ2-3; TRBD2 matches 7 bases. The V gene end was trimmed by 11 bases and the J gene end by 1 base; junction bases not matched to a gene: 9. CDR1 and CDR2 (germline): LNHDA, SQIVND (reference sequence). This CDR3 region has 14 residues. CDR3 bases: TGTGCCGCCACTCGCGGGGGAGGCACAGATACGCAGTATTTT. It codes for CAATRGGGTDTQYF.

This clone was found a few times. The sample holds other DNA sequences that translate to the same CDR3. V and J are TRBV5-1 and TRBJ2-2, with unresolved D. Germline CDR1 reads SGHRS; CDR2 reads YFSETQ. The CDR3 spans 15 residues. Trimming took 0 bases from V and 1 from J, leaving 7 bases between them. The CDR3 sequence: CASSLGQVNTGELFF. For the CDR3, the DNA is TGCGCCAGCAGCTTGGGGCAGGTGAACACCGGGGAGCTGTTTTTT.

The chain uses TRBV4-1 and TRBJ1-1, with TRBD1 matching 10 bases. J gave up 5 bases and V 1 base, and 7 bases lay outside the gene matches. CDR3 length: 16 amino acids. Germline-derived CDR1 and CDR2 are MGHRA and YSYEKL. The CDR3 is CASSQASDRGQTEAFF. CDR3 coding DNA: TGCGCCAGCAGCCAAGCGAGTGACAGGGGGCAGACTGAAGCTTTCTTT.

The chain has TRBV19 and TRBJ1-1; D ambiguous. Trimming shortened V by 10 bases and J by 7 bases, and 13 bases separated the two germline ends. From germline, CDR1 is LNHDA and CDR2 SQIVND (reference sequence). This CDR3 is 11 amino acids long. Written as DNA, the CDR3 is TGTGCCATGAAGGCTGGGCGTGAAGCTTTCTTT. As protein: CAMKAGREAFF.

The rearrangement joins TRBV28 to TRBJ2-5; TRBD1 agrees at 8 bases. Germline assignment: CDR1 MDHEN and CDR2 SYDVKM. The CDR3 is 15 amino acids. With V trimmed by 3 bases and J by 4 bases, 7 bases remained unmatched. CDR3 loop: CASSFPQQGGETQYF. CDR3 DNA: TGTGCCAGCAGTTTTCCCCAACAGGGGGGAGAGACCCAGTACTTC.

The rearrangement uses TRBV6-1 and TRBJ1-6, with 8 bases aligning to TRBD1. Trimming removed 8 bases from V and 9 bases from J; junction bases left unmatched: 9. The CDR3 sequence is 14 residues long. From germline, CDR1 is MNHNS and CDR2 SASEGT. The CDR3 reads CASHTDREVSPLHF. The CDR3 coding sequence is TGTGCCAGCCATACGGACAGGGAGGTTTCACCCCTCCACTTT.

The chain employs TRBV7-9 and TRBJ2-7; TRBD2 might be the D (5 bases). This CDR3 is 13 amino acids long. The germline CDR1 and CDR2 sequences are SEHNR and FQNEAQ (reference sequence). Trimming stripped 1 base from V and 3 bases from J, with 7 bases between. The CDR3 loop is CASSLVDYYEQYF. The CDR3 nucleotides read TGTGCCAGCAGCTTAGTAGACTACTACGAGCAGTACTTC.

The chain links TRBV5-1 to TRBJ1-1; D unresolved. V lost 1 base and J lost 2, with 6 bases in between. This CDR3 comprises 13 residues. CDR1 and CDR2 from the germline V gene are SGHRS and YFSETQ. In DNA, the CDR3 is TGCGCCAGCAGCTTGACAGCTAACACTGAAGCTTTCTTT. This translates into CASSLTANTEAFF.

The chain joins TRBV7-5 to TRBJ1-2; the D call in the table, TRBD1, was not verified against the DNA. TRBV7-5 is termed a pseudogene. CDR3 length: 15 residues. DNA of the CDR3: TGTGTCAGAAGCTTAGAAGACAGGGTTTTCCGTGGCTACACCTTC. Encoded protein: CVRSLEDRVFRGYTF.

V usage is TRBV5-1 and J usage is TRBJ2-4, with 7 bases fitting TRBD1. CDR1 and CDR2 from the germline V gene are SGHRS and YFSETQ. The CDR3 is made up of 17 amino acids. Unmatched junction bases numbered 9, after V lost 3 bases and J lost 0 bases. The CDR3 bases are TGCGCCAGCAGCTCACATGGGACAGCACTAGCCAAAAACATTCAGTACTTC. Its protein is CASSSHGTALAKNIQYF.

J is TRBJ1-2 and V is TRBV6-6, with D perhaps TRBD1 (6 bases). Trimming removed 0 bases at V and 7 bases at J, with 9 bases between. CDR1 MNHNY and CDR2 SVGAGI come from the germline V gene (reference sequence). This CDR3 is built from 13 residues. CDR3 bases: TGTGCCAGCAGTTACTCGGGGGCCGGTGGCTACACCTTC. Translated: CASSYSGAGGYTF.